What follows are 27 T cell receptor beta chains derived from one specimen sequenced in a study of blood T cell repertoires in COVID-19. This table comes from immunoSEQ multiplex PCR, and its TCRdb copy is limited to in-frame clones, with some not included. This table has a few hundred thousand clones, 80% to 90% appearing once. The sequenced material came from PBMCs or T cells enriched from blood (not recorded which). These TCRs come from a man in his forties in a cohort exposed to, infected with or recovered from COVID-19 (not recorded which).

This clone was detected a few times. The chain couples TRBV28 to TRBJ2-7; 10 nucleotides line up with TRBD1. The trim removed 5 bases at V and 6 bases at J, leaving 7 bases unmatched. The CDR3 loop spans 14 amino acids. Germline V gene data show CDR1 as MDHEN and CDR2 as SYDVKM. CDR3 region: CASSRQGAVSEQYF. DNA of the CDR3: TGTGCCAGCAGTCGACAGGGGGCGGTATCCGAGCAGTACTTC.

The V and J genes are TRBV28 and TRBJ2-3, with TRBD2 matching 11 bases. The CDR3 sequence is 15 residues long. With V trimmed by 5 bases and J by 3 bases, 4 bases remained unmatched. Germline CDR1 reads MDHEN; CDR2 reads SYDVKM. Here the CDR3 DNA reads TGTGCCAGCAGTCGACTAGCGGGAAATACAGATACGCAGTATTTT. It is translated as CASSRLAGNTDTQYF.

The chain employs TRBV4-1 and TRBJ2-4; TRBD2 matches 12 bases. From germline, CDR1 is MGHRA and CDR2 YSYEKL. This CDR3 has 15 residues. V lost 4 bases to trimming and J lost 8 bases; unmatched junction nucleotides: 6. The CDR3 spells CASSLPTSGSDIQYF. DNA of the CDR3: TGCGCCAGCAGCCTTCCGACTAGCGGGAGTGACATTCAGTACTTC.

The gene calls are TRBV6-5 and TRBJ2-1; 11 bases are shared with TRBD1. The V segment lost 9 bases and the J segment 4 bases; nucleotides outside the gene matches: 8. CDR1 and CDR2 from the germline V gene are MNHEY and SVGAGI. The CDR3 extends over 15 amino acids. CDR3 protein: CASATGTGGYNEQFF. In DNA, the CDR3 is TGTGCCAGTGCCACCGGGACAGGGGGTTACAATGAGCAGTTCTTC.

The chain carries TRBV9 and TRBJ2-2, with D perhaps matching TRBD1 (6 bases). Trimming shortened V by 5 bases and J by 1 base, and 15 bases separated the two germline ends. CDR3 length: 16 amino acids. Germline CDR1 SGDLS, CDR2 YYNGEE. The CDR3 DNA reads TGTGCCAGCAGGGCTCCGGGACACAGGAACACCGGGGAGCTGTTTTTT. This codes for CASRAPGHRNTGELFF. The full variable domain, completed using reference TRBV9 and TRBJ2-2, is DSGVTQTPKHLITATGQRVTLRCSPRSGDLSVYWYQQSLDQGLQFLIQYYNGEERAKGNILERFSAQQFPDLHSELNLSSLELGDSALYFCASRAPGHRNTGELFFGEGSRLTVL.

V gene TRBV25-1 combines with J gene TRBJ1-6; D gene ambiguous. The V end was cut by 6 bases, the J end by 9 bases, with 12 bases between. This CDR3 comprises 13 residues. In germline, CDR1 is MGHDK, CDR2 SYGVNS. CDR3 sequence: CASSLPGGSPLHF. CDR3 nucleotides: TGTGCCAGCAGCCTCCCGGGAGGTTCACCCCTCCACTTT.

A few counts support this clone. In DNA form, the CDR3 reads TGCGCCAGCAGTCGAAGAGCGGGAGGGGTTGTTGGCACAGATACGCAGTATTTT. Its translation: CASSRRAGGVVGTDTQYF. This chain joins TRBV5-1 and TRBJ2-3, with 10 bases fitting TRBD2. Per the germline V gene, CDR1 is SGHRS and CDR2 is YFSETQ. CDR3 length equals 18 residues. V shed 5 bases, J shed 1 base, and the junction held 13 bases outside the gene matches. Combining the CDR3 with reference TRBV5-1 and TRBJ2-3 gives the whole variable domain KAGVTQTPRYLIKTRGQQVTLSCSPISGHRSVSWYQQTPGQGLQFLFEYFSETQRNKGNFPGRFSGRQFSNSRSEMNVSTLELGDSALYLCASSRRAGGVVGTDTQYFGPGTRLTVL.

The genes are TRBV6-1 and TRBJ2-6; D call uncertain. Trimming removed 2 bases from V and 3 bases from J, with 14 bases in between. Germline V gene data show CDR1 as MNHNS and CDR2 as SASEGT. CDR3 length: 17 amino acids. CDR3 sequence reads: CASSEPYGQNGANVLTF. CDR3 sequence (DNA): TGTGCCAGCAGTGAACCTTATGGCCAAAATGGGGCCAACGTCCTGACTTTC.

The CDR3 DNA sequence: TGTGCCAGCAGTTTTAGGGACAGGGGGCGCGAGCAGTACTTC. Amino acid sequence: CASSFRDRGREQYF. The chain is built from TRBV27 and TRBJ2-7, with 12 bases lining up with TRBD1. This CDR3 region has 14 residues. CDR1 MNHEY and CDR2 SMNVEV come from the germline V gene (reference sequence). V was pared by 3 bases and J by 6 bases, with 3 bases of the junction left unmatched.

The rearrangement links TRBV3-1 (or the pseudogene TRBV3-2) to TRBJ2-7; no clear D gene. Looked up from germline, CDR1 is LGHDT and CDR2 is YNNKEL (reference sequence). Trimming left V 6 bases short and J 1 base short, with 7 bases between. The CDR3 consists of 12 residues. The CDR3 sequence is CASSHTSYEQYF. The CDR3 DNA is TGTGCCAGCAGTCACACATCCTACGAGCAGTACTTC.

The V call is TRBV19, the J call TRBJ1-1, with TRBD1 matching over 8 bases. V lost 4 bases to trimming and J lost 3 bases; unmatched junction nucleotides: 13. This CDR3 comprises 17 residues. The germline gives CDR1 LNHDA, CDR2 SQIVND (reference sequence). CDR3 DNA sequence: TGTGCCAGTAGTAGAGGGACAGGTCCAGGGACCTACACTGAAGCTTTCTTT. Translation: CASSRGTGPGTYTEAFF.

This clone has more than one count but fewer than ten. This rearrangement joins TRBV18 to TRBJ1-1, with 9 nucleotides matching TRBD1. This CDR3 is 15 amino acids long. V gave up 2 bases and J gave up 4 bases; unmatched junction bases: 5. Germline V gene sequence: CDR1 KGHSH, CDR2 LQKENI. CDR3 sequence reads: CASSPSAQGATEAFF. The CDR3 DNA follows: TGTGCCAGCTCACCATCTGCACAGGGGGCCACTGAAGCTTTCTTT.

The CDR3 DNA reads as TGTGCCAGCAGCGCAGTGTACGAGCAGTACTTC. It specifies CASSAVYEQYF. The gene calls are TRBV2 and TRBJ2-7; the D is unclear. Germline lookup yields CDR1 SNHLY and CDR2 FYNNEI. V was pared by 6 bases and J by 4 bases, with 7 bases between. The CDR3 loop spans 11 amino acids. The full variable domain, its missing parts supplied by reference TRBV2 and TRBJ2-7, is EPEVTQTPSHQVTQMGQEVILRCVPISNHLYFYWYRQILGQKVEFLVSFYNNEISEKSEIFDDQFSVERPDGSNFTLKIRSTKLEDSAMYFCASSAVYEQYFGPGTRLTVT.

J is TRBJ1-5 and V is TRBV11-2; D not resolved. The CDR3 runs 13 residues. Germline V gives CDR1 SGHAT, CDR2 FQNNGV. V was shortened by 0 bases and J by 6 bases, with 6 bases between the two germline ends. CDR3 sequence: CASSLDFGQPQHF. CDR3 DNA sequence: TGTGCCAGCAGCTTAGATTTCGGTCAGCCCCAGCATTTT.

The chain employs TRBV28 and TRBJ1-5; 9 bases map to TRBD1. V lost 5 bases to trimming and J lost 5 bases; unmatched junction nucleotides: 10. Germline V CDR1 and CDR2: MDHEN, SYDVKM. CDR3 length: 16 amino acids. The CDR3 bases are TGTGCCAGCAGTCCCCCCGGGACAGGGTGGGATCAGCCCCAGCATTTT. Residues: CASSPPGTGWDQPQHF.

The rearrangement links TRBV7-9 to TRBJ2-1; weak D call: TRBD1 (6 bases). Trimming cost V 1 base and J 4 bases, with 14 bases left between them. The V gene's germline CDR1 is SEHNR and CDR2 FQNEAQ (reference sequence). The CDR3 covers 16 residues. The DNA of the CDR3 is TGTGCCAGCAGCTTAGGAGACAGGAGAAAATACAATGAGCAGTTCTTC. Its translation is CASSLGDRRKYNEQFF.

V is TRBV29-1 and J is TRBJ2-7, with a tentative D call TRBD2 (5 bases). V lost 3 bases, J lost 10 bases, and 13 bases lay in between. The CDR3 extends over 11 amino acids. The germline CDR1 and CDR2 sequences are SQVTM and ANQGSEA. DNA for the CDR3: TGCAGCGTTGACCTTGGAGGTGGACAGTACTTC. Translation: CSVDLGGGQYF.

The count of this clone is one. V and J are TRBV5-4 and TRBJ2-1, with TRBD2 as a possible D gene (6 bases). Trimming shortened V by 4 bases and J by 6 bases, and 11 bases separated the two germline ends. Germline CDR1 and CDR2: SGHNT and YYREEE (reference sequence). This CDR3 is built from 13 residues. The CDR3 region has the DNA TGTGCCAGCAGCCAGGGACTCCTCAATGAGCAGTTCTTC. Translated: CASSQGLLNEQFF.

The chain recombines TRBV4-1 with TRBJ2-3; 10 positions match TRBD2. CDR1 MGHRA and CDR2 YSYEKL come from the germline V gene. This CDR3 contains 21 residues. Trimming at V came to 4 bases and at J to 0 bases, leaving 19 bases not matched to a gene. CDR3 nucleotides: TGCGCCAGCAGCCTCCTGGGGGCTAGCGGGGGTTCAGTCCTTAGCACAGATACGCAGTATTTT. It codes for CASSLLGASGGSVLSTDTQYF.

For the CDR3, the DNA is TGTGCCAGCAGTGAAGGCAGGGTCGGCTATGGCTACACCTTC. Its translation is CASSEGRVGYGYTF. V gene TRBV25-1 combines with J gene TRBJ1-2, with D possibly matching TRBD1 (5 bases). The CDR3 covers 14 residues. Germline V gives CDR1 MGHDK, CDR2 SYGVNS. Trimming stripped 2 bases from V and 4 bases from J, with 11 bases between.

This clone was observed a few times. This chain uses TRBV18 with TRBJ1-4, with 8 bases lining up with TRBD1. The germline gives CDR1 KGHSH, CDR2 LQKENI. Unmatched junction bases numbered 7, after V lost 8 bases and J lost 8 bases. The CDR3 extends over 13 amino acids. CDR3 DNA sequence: TGTGCCAGCGTCCGACAGGGGAACGAAAAACTGTTTTTT. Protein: CASVRQGNEKLFF.

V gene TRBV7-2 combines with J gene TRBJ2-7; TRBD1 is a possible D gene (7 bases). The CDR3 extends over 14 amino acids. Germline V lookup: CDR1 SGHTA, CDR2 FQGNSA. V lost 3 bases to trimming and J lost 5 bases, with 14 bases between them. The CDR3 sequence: CASSLNRGGNEQYF. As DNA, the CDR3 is TGTGCCAGCAGCTTGAACAGGGGCGGGAACGAGCAGTACTTC.

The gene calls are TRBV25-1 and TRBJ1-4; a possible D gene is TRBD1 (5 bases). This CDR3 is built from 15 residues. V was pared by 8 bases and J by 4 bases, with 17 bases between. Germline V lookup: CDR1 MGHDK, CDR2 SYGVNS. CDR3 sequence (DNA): TGTGCCAGCGGTTTAGACAGTGGGGTTAATGAAAAACTGTTTTTT. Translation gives CASGLDSGVNEKLFF.

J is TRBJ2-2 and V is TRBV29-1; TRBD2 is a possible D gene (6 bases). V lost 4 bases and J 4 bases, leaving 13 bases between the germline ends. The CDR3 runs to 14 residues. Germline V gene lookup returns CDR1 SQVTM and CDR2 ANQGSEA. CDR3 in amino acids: CSVGYGRVTGELFF. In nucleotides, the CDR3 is TGCAGCGTTGGTTACGGGAGAGTCACCGGGGAGCTGTTTTTT.

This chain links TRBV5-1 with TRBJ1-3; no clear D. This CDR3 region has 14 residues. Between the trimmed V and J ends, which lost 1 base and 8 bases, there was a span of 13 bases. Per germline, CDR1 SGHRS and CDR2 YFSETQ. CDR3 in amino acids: CASSLHGEGYTIYF. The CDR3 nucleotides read TGCGCCAGCAGCTTGCACGGGGAAGGATACACCATATATTTT.

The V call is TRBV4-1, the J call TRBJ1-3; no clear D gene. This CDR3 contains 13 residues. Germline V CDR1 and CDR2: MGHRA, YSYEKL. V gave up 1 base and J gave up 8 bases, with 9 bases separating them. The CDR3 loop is CASSQGREDTIYF. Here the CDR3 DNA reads TGCGCCAGCAGCCAAGGGAGAGAGGACACCATATATTTT.

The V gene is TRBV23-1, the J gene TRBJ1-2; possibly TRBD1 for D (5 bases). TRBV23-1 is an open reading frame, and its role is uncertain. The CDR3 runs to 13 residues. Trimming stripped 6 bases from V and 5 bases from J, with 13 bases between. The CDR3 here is CASRPTEEYGYTF. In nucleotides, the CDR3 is TGCGCCAGCAGACCGACAGAAGAATATGGCTACACCTTC.